One and the same sample provided the 12 T cell receptor beta chains below, sequenced in a study of blood T cells in healthy people across ages (dated by TCRdb to the mid-2010s). Libraries came from 5' RACE. Data came from an Illumina HiSeq 2500. The second PCR ran for roughly 7 to 11 cycles and used a J-beta primer mix along with a sample-barcoded 5' primer. TCRdb applied fastp at Q25 and MiXCR to the public reads, then kept only in-frame beta chains. Every entry covers one CDR3 protein and lists the most common genes and DNA from its rows. For this sample there are some 900,000 distinct CDR3 sequences; roughly 43% appear just once. Of the sample, under 15% falls within the top ten clones. Material for sequencing was blood. These receptors originate from a man younger than 40 in good health.

V and J are TRBV3-1 and TRBJ2-1; 11 nucleotides line up with TRBD2. From germline, CDR1 is LGHDT and CDR2 YNNKEL (reference sequence). With V trimmed by 6 bases and J by 0 bases, 10 bases remained unmatched. The CDR3 loop spans 18 amino acids. The CDR3, as DNA: TGTGCCAGCAGACCCACTAGCGGGGGCTCGAGCTCCTACAATGAGCAGTTCTTC. The encoded protein is CASRPTSGGSSSYNEQFF.

This clonotype was detected a few times. The CDR3 sequence is CSVEVIGTSGEQYF. CDR3 nucleotide sequence: TGCAGCGTTGAAGTTATCGGGACGTCTGGAGAGCAGTACTTC. This chain links TRBV29-1 with TRBJ2-5; either TRBD1 or TRBD2 may supply D (5 bases each). This CDR3 has 14 residues. Germline V gene data show CDR1 as SQVTM and CDR2 as ANQGSEA. V lost 1 base and J 11 bases, leaving 20 bases between the germline ends.

The genes are TRBV20-1 and TRBJ2-1, with TRBD2 matching 10 bases. Germline V gives CDR1 DFQATT, CDR2 SNEGSKA (reference sequence). The V and J ends lost 6 bases and 3 bases, in that order; junction bases with no gene match: 8. The CDR3 loop spans 15 amino acids. Here the CDR3 reads CSADDERGGYNEQFF. For the CDR3, the DNA is TGCAGTGCCGACGATGAGCGGGGGGGCTACAATGAGCAGTTCTTC.

The table lists this clonotype with many counts. The chain links TRBV4-3 to TRBJ2-3; no clear D. The ends were cut back, 0 bases at V and 2 bases at J, with 21 bases in the middle. Germline CDR1 LGHNA, CDR2 YSLEER. CDR3 length: 19 residues. The DNA of the CDR3 is TGCGCCAGCAGCCAAGATCTTAATCGCGGTTCGTATCCCACAGATACGCAGTATTTT. Translation gives CASSQDLNRGSYPTDTQYF.

This clonotype was found a few times. The chain couples TRBV9 to TRBJ2-3, with 11 nucleotides matching TRBD2. Germline-derived CDR1 and CDR2 are SGDLS and YYNGEE. The CDR3 contains 14 residues. V was clipped by 7 bases and J by 3 bases; unmatched bases: 4. This chain's CDR3 is CASGRLAGTDTQYF. The CDR3 DNA sequence: TGTGCCAGCGGGCGACTAGCGGGGACAGATACGCAGTATTTT.

CDR3 sequence reads: CSAKGVTNEKLFF. The CDR3 DNA reads TGCAGTGCTAAGGGTGTGACTAATGAAAAACTGTTTTTT. This chain uses TRBV20-1 with TRBJ1-4; D is unclear. V gave up 4 bases and J gave up 2 bases, with 8 bases separating them. The CDR3 spans 13 residues. CDR1 is DFQATT and CDR2 is SNEGSKA in the germline V gene (reference sequence).

The genes are TRBV14 and TRBJ1-2; D might be TRBD1 (5 bases). Germline V gene sequence: CDR1 SGHDN, CDR2 FVKESK. There are 14 residues in the CDR3. Trimming removed 0 bases from V and 8 bases from J, with 13 bases in between. CDR3 DNA: TGTGCCAGCAGCCAAGACGCGGGGGAAGGAGGCTACACCTTC. This encodes CASSQDAGEGGYTF.

Only a few counts were recorded for this clonotype. CDR3 sequence (DNA): TGTGCCAGCAGCTTCACACGTAGACTAGCTGAGCAGTTCTTC. Its protein is CASSFTRRLAEQFF. The V call is TRBV28, the J call TRBJ2-1; 7 bases map to TRBD2. The CDR3 is 14 residues long. Germline V CDR1 and CDR2: MDHEN, SYDVKM. J gave up 9 bases and V 6 bases, and 11 bases lay outside the gene matches.

Many counts were recorded for this clonotype. The chain is built from TRBV4-1 and TRBJ2-1; 9 bases match TRBD1. CDR3 length: 14 amino acids. Germline V gene sequence: CDR1 MGHRA, CDR2 YSYEKL. The junction had 6 bases not matched to a gene; V was cut back by 9 bases and J by 3 bases. For the CDR3, the DNA is TGCGCCAGTGAACCGGGACAGGGCTACAATGAGCAGTTCTTC. Translating it yields CASEPGQGYNEQFF.

The CDR3 loop reads CASFPHDRAVAETQYF. CDR3 DNA: TGTGCCAGCTTCCCCCATGACCGAGCGGTTGCAGAGACCCAGTACTTC. The genes are TRBV6-2 or TRBV6-3 and TRBJ2-5; D is possibly TRBD2 (5 bases). V was pared by 8 bases and J by 4 bases, with 23 bases between. The CDR3 sequence is 16 residues long. CDR1 MNHEY and CDR2 SVGEGT come from the germline V gene.

The rearrangement uses TRBV3-1 and TRBJ2-7, with D perhaps TRBD1 or TRBD2 (6 bases each). The ends were cut back, 5 bases at V and 5 bases at J, with 13 bases in the middle. Germline V gives CDR1 LGHDT, CDR2 YNNKEL (reference sequence). The CDR3 extends over 13 amino acids. In DNA, the CDR3 is TGTGCCAGCAGCGTCTGGAGGGACAACGAGCAGTACTTC. Translated: CASSVWRDNEQYF.

This chain joins TRBV10-2 and TRBJ2-7; 13 nucleotides agree with TRBD2. In germline, CDR1 is WSHSY, CDR2 SAAADI. The CDR3 has 13 amino acids. Trimming removed 5 bases from V and 7 bases from J; junction bases left unmatched: 2. CDR3 nucleotides: TGCGCCAGCAGTATGACTAGCGGGGGGGAGCAGTACTTC. It is translated as CASSMTSGGEQYF.